The source of this T cell receptor (beta chain) is a study of T cells after yellow fever vaccination. Study context: Preparing low-cell-number fractions relied on SMART-Seq v4 Ultra Low Input.

TCRdb re-derived calls from the 5' RACE reads in MiXCR, one entry per CDR3 protein. The table lists about 400,000 distinct CDR3 sequences, 6.2% of them singletons. CDR3 length: 17 amino acids. The germline CDR1 and CDR2 sequences are SGHTA and FQGNSA. Deletions cut 1 base from V and 4 bases from J, with 16 bases between. This clonotype was counted a single time. Given a much more abundant clone one base away, this may be a read error. The genes are TRBV7-2 and TRBJ2-2, with D perhaps TRBD2 (5 bases). The sequence came from a man aged 25-40 years who received the YFV17D yellow fever vaccine. Sequencing used PBMCs, obtained 5 days after the yellow fever booster vaccination. CDR3 sequence (DNA): TGTGCCAGCAGCTTAGGGTGGGAGTGGGCGTTCACCGGGGAGCTGTTTTTT. Residues: CASSLGWEWAFTGELFF.